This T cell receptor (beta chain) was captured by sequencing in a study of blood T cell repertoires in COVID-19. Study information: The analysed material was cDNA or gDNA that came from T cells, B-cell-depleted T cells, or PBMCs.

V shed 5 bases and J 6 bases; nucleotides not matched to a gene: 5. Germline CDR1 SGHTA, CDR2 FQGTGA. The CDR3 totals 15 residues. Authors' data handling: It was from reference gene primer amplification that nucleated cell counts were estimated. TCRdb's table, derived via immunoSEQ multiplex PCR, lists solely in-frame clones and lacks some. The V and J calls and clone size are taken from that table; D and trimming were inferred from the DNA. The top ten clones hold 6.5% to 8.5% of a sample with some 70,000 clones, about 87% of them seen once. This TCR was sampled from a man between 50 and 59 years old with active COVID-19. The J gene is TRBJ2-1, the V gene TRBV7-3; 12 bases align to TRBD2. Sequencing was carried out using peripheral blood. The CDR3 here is CASSLSSGGANEQFF. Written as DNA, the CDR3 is TGTGCCAGCAGCCTCTCTAGCGGGGGGGCCAATGAGCAGTTCTTC.